The entry below describes one T cell receptor beta chain. This clone appeared a single time. There is no known antigen for this receptor. Base qualities are missing; no much larger clone stands one base away. TCR CDR3 regions were amplified from genomic DNA by multiplex PCR using the deep immunoSEQ assay. Genomic DNA extracted from each cell subset was distributed evenly over all wells of several immunoSEQ 96-well plates, and each plate served as one replicate. For sorted subsets, about 210 ng of genomic DNA, equivalent to some 30,000 T cell genomes, went into each replicate PCR. The purified libraries were quantified using a Qubit 3.0 fluorometer, sized with a Bioanalyzer 2100, and then quantified again using the KAPA Library Quantification kit. Each immunoSEQ 96-well plate was sequenced on its own single-read 150-cycle Illumina NextSeq 550 flow cell. As for the original processing: Because the immunoSEQ output held only junctional sequences and lacked quality scores, the filtering could not match the filtering applied to full-length reads. To assign V/J genes and CDR3, sequences were annotated against IMGT germline references using PyIR, a Python wrapper for IgBLAST v1.9. Any read was removed if the V/J assignment was weak (E-value above 1e-6), the CDR3 was missing, or the read contained stop codons, out-of-frame junctions, or ambiguous translated residues. V3J clonotypes were defined as sequences sharing the same inferred V gene, J gene, and CDR3 amino acid sequence. Percentage overlap between repertoires was calculated by dividing the number of shared unique clonotypes by the size of the smaller repertoire. Repertoire richness was assessed with RTK rarefaction, the Chao1 estimator, and Recon v2.1 estimates of unobserved clonotypes. OLGA was used to compute generation probabilities for all TCRbeta clonotypes that the gDNA method yielded from a handful of donors. Entries here come from immuneACCESS through TCRdb and include only in-frame sequences with V and J called. Some clones fail to appear in such tables; in the studies checked, an unresolved V gene covers under half of the shortfall, and the cause of the remainder is unknown. Clone size and the V and J calls come from that table; the DNA yielded D and trimming. Recorded for this sample are roughly 1,800,000 clones; approximately 94% of them occurred a single time. Jointly, the top ten make up around 1.2% of the sample.

CD8 naive samples were CD45RO-negative cells positively selected for CCR7, giving a CD45RA+CCR7+ population that excluded TemRA cells. Donors were healthy HIV-negative adults with no recently reported acute infections or vaccinations. All donors were Caucasian adults living in Nashville, Tennessee, USA. After blood collection by leukapheresis, PBMCs were isolated using Ficoll-Histopaque density gradient centrifugation and then cryopreserved in the vapor phase of liquid nitrogen. Analytical flow cytometry was used to check the purity and quantity of every magnetically sorted T cell population. Genomic DNA was isolated from each sorted fraction and quantified by UV absorbance on a Nanodrop 2000c. These data belong to a study of shared clonotypes between healthy human individuals (dated by TCRdb to about 2020). General notes on the study: A couple of women and three men aged 18 to 49 years were included in the cohort. Blood TCR repertoires of roughly five healthy adults were deeply sequenced to estimate repertoire size and the extent of clonotype sharing between individuals. Per donor, three plates each were used for CD4 naive and CD4 memory, two for CD8 naive, and one for CD8 memory. To increase sequencing depth and limit assay-specific biases, TCR repertoire library preparation and sequencing were carried out by different laboratories using diverse techniques. Between about 0.94 and 8.9 billion PBMCs per donor were obtained by leukapheresis.

What the authors observed across the whole study: Compared with non-shared clonotypes, the clonotypes found in all four sorted-subset donors had higher generation probabilities. Sampling was restricted to blood, and TCR repertoires in tissues likely differ from the TCR repertoires found in blood. Because the study included a small number of donors, the genetic and exposure-history diversity represented was limited. Naive subsets generally had larger estimated clonotype richness than memory subsets. Even with the large sequencing depth, rarefaction of the sorted-subset datasets indicated that sequencing was incomplete. Pairwise subsampling indicated that sequencing depth was expected to affect the degree of clonotype sharing among donors. When a few donors were compared, the shared fraction of clonotypes was around 5% for naive CD4, approximately 3.3% for naive CD8, roughly 2.5% for memory CD4, and 0.4% for memory CD8.

From V the trimming removes 4 bases and from J it removes 11 bases, while the gene matches leave 8 bases of the junction unaccounted for. CDR1 and CDR2 (SGHTS, YDEGEE) derive from the germline V gene. The CDR3 runs 14 amino acids, cysteine and phenylalanine included. The only DNA kept is the CDR3, 42 bases in frame from the first base. This sequence originates from a man aged 18 to 35 in good health. The rearrangement combines TRBV5-8 with TRBJ2-1, and 11 junction bases match TRBD2. Sequenced input: naive CD8+ T cells sorted from blood. The cell subset or site label corresponds to: CD45RA+CCR7+. The nucleotide sequence is TGTGCCAGCAGCCTGGGACTAGCGGATCTAAAGCAGTTCTTC. Translated, it gives CASSLGLADLKQFF.